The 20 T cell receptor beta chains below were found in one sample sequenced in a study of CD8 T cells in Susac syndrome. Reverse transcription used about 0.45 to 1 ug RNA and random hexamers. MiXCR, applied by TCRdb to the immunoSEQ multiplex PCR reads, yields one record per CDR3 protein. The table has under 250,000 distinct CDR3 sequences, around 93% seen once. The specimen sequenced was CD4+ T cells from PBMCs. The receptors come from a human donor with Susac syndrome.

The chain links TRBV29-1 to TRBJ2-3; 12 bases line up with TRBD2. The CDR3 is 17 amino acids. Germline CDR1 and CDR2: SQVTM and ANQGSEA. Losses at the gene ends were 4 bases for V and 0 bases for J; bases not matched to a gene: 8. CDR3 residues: CSVATSGSATSTDTQYF. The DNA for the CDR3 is TGCAGCGTTGCGACTAGCGGGAGTGCGACTAGCACAGATACGCAGTATTTT.

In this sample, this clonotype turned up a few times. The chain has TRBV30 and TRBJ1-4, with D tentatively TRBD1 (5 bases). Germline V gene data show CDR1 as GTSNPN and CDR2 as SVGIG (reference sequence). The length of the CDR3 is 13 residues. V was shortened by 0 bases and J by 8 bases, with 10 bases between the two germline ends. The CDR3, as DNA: TGTGCCTGGAGTGTGGGGGGAACCGAAAAACTGTTTTTT. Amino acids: CAWSVGGTEKLFF. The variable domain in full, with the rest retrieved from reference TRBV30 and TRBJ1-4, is SQTIHQWPATLVQPVGSPLSLECTVEGTSNPNLYWYRQAAGRGLQLLFYSVGIGQISSEVPQNLSASRPQDRQFILSSKKLLLSDSGFYLCAWSVGGTEKLFFGSGTQLSVL.

The CDR3 loop is CSALSSWTASYEQYF. CDR3 nucleotides: TGCAGCGCCCTAAGTTCCTGGACGGCTTCCTACGAGCAGTACTTC. The V gene is TRBV29-1, the J gene TRBJ2-7; D uncertain. This CDR3 is 15 amino acids long. Per the germline V gene, CDR1 is SQVTM and CDR2 is ANQGSEA. Trimming left V 7 bases short and J 1 base short, with 20 bases between.

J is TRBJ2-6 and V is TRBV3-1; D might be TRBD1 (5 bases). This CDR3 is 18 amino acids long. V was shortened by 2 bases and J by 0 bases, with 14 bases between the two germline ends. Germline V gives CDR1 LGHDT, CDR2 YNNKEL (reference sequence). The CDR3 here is CASSQHIGASSGANVLTF. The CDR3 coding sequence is TGTGCCAGCAGCCAACACATAGGGGCAAGCTCTGGGGCCAACGTCCTGACTTTC.

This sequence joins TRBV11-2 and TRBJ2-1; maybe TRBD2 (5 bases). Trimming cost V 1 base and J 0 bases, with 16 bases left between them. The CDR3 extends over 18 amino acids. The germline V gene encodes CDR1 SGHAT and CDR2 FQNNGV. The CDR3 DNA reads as TGTGCCAGCAGCTTAGCAGTCCTAGCTATAAGCTCCTACAATGAGCAGTTCTTC. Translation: CASSLAVLAISSYNEQFF.

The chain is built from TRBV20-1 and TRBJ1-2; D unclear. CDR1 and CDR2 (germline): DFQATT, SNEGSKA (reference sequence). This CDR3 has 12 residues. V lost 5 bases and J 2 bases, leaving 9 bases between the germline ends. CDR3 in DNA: TGCAGTGCTTTCGAAGCAAACTATGGCTACACCTTC. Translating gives CSAFEANYGYTF.

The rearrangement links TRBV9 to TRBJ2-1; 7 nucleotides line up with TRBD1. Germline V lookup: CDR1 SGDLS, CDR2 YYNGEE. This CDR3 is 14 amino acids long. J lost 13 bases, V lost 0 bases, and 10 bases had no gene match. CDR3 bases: TGTGCCAGCAGCGTAGCTACCGGCAGGGGGTTTCAGTTCTTC. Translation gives CASSVATGRGFQFF.

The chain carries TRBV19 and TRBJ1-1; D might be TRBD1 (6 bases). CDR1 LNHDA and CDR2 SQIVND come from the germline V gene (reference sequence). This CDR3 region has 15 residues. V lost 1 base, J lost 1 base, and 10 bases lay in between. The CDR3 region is CASSIARTANTEAFF. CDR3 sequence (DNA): TGTGCCAGTAGTATAGCGAGGACAGCGAACACTGAAGCTTTCTTT.

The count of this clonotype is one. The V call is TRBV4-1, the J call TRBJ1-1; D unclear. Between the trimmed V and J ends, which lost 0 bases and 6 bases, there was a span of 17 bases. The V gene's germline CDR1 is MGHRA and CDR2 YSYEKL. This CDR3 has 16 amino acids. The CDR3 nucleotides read TGCGCCAGCAGCCAAGATGAGTCGCGACTTGGGCCTGAAGCTTTCTTT. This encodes CASSQDESRLGPEAFF.

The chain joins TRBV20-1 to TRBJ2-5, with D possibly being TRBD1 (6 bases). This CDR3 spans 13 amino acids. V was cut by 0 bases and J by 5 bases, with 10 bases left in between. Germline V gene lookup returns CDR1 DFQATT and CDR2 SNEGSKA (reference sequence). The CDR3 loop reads CSARDMQGETQYF. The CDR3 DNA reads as TGCAGTGCTAGAGATATGCAGGGGGAGACCCAGTACTTC.

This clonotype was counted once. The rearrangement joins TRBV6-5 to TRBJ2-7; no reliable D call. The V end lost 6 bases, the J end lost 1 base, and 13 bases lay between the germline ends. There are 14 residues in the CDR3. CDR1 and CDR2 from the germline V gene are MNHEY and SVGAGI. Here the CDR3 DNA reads TGTGCCAGCAGCCCACCGGACGGTTCCTACGAGCAGTACTTC. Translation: CASSPPDGSYEQYF.

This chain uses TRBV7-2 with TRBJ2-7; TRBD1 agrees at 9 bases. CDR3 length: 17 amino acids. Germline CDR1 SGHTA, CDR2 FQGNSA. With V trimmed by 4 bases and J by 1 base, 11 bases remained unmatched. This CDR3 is CASSWDRVWAKSYEQYF. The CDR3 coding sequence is TGTGCCAGCAGCTGGGACAGGGTTTGGGCTAAGTCCTACGAGCAGTACTTC.

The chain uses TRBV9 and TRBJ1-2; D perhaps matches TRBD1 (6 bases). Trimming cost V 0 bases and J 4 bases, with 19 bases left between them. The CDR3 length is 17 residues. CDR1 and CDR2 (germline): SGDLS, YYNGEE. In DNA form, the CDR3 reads TGTGCCAGCAGCGTAGGGGGGGCGCAGAGCGATATCTATGGCTACACCTTC. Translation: CASSVGGAQSDIYGYTF.

The CDR3 reads CATSRPDRGGPEQYF. The CDR3 nucleotides are TGTGCCACCAGCAGACCGGACAGGGGCGGGCCCGAGCAGTACTTC. The J gene is TRBJ2-7, the V gene TRBV15; the match to TRBD1 covers 9 bases. Germline V gives CDR1 LNHNV, CDR2 YYDKDF (reference sequence). The CDR3 runs 15 residues. V was clipped by 2 bases and J by 6 bases; unmatched bases: 8.

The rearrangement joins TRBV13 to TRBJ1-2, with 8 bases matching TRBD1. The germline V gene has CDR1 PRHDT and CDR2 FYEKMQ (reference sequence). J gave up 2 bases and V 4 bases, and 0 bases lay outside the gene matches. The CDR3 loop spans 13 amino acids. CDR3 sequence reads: CASSWTGNYGYTF. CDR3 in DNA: TGTGCCAGCAGCTGGACAGGGAACTATGGCTACACCTTC.

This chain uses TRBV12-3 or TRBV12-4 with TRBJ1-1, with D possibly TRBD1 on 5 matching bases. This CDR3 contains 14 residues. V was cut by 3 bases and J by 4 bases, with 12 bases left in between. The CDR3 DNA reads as TGTGCCAGCAGTTTGAGGGGCATGGGCACTGAAGCTTTCTTT. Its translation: CASSLRGMGTEAFF.

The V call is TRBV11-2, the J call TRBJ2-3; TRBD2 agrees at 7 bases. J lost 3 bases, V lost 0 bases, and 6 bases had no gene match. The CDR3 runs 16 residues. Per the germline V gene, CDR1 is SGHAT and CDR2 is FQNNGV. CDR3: CASSLEGREVTDTQYF. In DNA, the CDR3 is TGTGCCAGCAGCTTAGAAGGGAGGGAAGTTACAGATACGCAGTATTTT.

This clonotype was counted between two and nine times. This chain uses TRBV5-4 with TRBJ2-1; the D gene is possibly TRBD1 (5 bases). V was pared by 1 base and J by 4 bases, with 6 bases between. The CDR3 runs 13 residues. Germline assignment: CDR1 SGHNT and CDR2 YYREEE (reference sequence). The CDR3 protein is CASSLRQYNEQFF. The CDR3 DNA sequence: TGTGCCAGCAGCTTGAGACAGTACAATGAGCAGTTCTTC.

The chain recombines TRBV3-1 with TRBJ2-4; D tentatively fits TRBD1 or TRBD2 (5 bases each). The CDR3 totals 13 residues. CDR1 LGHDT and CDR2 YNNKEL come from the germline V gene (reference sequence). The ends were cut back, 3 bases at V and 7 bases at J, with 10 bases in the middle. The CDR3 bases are TGTGCCAGCAGCCATCGAGGGGATAACATTCAGTACTTC. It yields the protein CASSHRGDNIQYF.

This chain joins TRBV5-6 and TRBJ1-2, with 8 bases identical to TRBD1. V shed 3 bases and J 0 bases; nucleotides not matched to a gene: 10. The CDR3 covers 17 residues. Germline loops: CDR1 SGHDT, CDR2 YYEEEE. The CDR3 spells CASSSTGAKIANYGYTF. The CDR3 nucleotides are TGTGCCAGCAGCTCGACAGGGGCGAAAATAGCTAACTATGGCTACACCTTC.